This T cell receptor (beta chain) was captured in a study of blood T cells in healthy people across ages. Then a second PCR, running roughly 7 to 11 cycles, was carried out with a sample-barcoded 5' primer and a J-beta primer mix. TCRdb ran MiXCR on the 5' RACE reads and lists one entry per CDR3 protein. This table holds 980,000 or so distinct CDR3 sequences, around 46% found once. The study recruited healthy Caucasian donors from Russia who were aged roughly 6 to 95. The total RNA that was extracted per sample amounted to at least 6 micrograms. On this clonotype itself: The target antigen is unknown.

V gave up 5 bases and J gave up 6 bases; unmatched junction bases: 9. The germline CDR1 and CDR2 sequences are SGHAT and FQDESV (reference sequence). The CDR3 is 15 residues long. General study results and limits: Versus aged donors, long-lived donors had higher diversity and more naive CD4+ cells. In these data, TCR beta diversity tracked strongly with naive T cell percentage.

The specimen was blood. The chain couples TRBV11-1 to TRBJ2-2; TRBD1 matches 7 bases. This receptor was obtained from a man aged 30 to 39 in good health. The CDR3 DNA reads TGTGCCAGCAGCACGACAGGGTTGATTTCCGGGGAGCTGTTTTTT. Translation: CASSTTGLISGELFF.